This T cell receptor beta chain was retrieved from a study of blood T cell repertoires in COVID-19. Study overall: The United States, Italy and Spain provided the acute and convalescent COVID-19 samples. T cells, B-cell-depleted T cells, or PBMCs provided the cDNA or gDNA that served as material.

As processed by the authors: Nucleated cell number was recorded as an estimate derived from reference gene primer amplification. Sequencing was performed with immunoSEQ multiplex PCR; in TCRdb, only in-frame clones are kept and a portion is missing. V and J calls and clone size follow that table, whereas D and trimming were derived from the DNA. The sample contains 130,000 or so clones, approximately 80% of which appear only once. J was trimmed by 4 bases and V by 4 bases; bases with no gene match: 6. The CDR3 has 14 amino acids. The germline CDR1 and CDR2 sequences are LGHDT and YNNKEL (reference sequence). This clone has a single count.

The specimen sequenced was peripheral blood. This sequence joins TRBV3-1 (or the pseudogene TRBV3-2) and TRBJ2-7; 8 nucleotides agree with TRBD1. This clonotype was obtained from a woman of 80 years or more with acute or convalescent COVID-19. CDR3 sequence (DNA): TGTGCCAGCAGCCGGCAGGGGGCTCCATACGAGCAGTACTTC. Protein sequence: CASSRQGAPYEQYF.